This entry lists 16 T cell receptor beta chains sequenced from one sample in a study of T cell responses to AZD1222 COVID-19 vaccine. This table comes from immunoSEQ multiplex PCR, and its TCRdb copy is limited to in-frame clones, with some not included. The data hold approximately 99,000 clones, with roughly 85% observed a single time. The sample was peripheral blood, taken on day 0 of AZD1222 vaccination. All receptors derive from an adult in good health.

This chain links TRBV24-1 with TRBJ2-3; unclear D gene. The germline V and J ends were trimmed by 5 bases and 1 base, with 6 bases remaining between them. This CDR3 is 13 amino acids long. Per the germline V gene, CDR1 is KGHDR and CDR2 is SFDVKD. The CDR3 bases are TGTGCCACCAGTGGGGCCGGCACAGATACGCAGTATTTT. This gives the protein CATSGAGTDTQYF.

A single count supports this clone. CDR3 nucleotide sequence: TGTGCCAGCAGCTACTTGAATGAAAAACTGTTTTTT. Protein: CASSYLNEKLFF. This sequence joins TRBV12-3 or TRBV12-4 and TRBJ1-4; D remains unclear. V gave up 6 bases and J gave up 5 bases, with 7 bases separating them. The CDR3 spans 12 residues.

The chain joins TRBV24-1 to TRBJ2-1; D possibly corresponds to TRBD1 (5 bases). V lost 7 bases, J lost 6 bases, and 12 bases lay in between. The CDR3 spans 13 residues. Germline assignment: CDR1 KGHDR and CDR2 SFDVKD. The CDR3 loop reads CATRDIDTNEQFF. CDR3 sequence (DNA): TGTGCCACCAGGGACATCGATACCAATGAGCAGTTCTTC.

J is TRBJ2-7 and V is TRBV29-1, with D maybe TRBD1 (5 bases). CDR1 and CDR2 (germline): SQVTM, ANQGSEA. The CDR3 has 15 amino acids. The ends were cut back, 6 bases at V and 1 base at J, with 19 bases in the middle. The CDR3 spells CSVSLLQDLSYEQYF. DNA for the CDR3: TGCAGCGTCTCCCTGTTACAGGACCTTTCCTACGAGCAGTACTTC.

The V gene is TRBV2, the J gene TRBJ1-6, with D possibly TRBD1 on 5 matching bases. Trimming cost V 9 bases and J 8 bases, with 17 bases left between them. The CDR3 has 14 amino acids. The V gene's germline CDR1 is SNHLY and CDR2 FYNNEI. The CDR3 reads CARTTGSADSPLHF. The CDR3 coding sequence is TGTGCCAGGACTACAGGCTCGGCTGATTCACCCCTCCACTTT.

The V call is TRBV19, the J call TRBJ2-3; 10 nucleotides agree with TRBD2. V shed 4 bases, J shed 3 bases, and the junction held 4 bases outside the gene matches. Per the germline V gene, CDR1 is LNHDA and CDR2 is SQIVND (reference sequence). The CDR3 spans 15 residues. CDR3 DNA: TGTGCCAGTAGTAAAGCTAGCGGGAGAACAGATACGCAGTATTTT. Translating it yields CASSKASGRTDTQYF.

The CDR3 reads CASSLRAGTEAFF. CDR3 in DNA: TGTGCCAGCAGTTTAAGAGCGGGCACTGAAGCTTTCTTT. V is TRBV12-3 or TRBV12-4 and J is TRBJ1-1; D gene unclear. The germline V and J ends were trimmed by 2 bases and 4 bases, with 8 bases remaining between them. This CDR3 comprises 13 residues.

The CDR3 region has the DNA TGTGCCACCAGTGACCGTAGCGGGAATCACAATGAGCAGTTCTTC. Amino acid sequence: CATSDRSGNHNEQFF. The genes are TRBV24-1 and TRBJ2-1, with 8 positions matching TRBD2. Losses at the gene ends were 4 bases for V and 5 bases for J; bases not matched to a gene: 6. Germline V gives CDR1 KGHDR, CDR2 SFDVKD. This CDR3 is 15 amino acids long.

The V gene is TRBV12-5, the J gene TRBJ1-6; 9 bases are a match to TRBD1. Germline loops: CDR1 LGHNT, CDR2 FRNRAP. This CDR3 is built from 14 residues. V dropped 3 bases and J dropped 7; count of bases not matched to a gene: 1. CDR3 sequence (DNA): TGTGCTAGTGGTTTCGGACAGGGGAATTCACCCCTCCACTTT. Protein product: CASGFGQGNSPLHF.

V gene TRBV5-1 combines with J gene TRBJ1-4; unclear D gene. The V end was cut by 0 bases, the J end by 0 bases, with 3 bases between. The CDR3 is 14 amino acids. The germline CDR1 and CDR2 sequences are SGHRS and YFSETQ. The CDR3 spells CASSLEATNEKLFF. DNA for the CDR3: TGCGCCAGCAGCTTGGAAGCAACTAATGAAAAACTGTTTTTT.

The chain recombines TRBV30 with TRBJ2-6, with D unclear. Looked up from germline, CDR1 is GTSNPN and CDR2 is SVGIG (reference sequence). There are 14 residues in the CDR3. Trimming stripped 0 bases from V and 0 bases from J, with 3 bases between. This chain's CDR3 is CAWSVSSGANVLTF. CDR3 coding DNA: TGTGCCTGGAGTGTGAGCTCTGGGGCCAACGTCCTGACTTTC.

V usage is TRBV5-4 and J usage is TRBJ1-2, with TRBD1 matching 10 bases. V lost 0 bases, J lost 6 bases, and 2 bases stayed unmatched. This CDR3 is built from 14 residues. Germline lookup yields CDR1 SGHNT and CDR2 YYREEE (reference sequence). CDR3 bases: TGTGCCAGCAGCTTGGCCGGGACAGGGGATGGCTACACCTTC. It yields the protein CASSLAGTGDGYTF.

The V call is TRBV6-5, the J call TRBJ1-3; 7 nucleotides match TRBD1. The CDR3 is 15 amino acids. CDR1 and CDR2 (germline): MNHEY, SVGAGI. J lost 9 bases, V lost 2 bases, and 10 bases had no gene match. The CDR3 here is CASSYTRQGHVTIYF. The CDR3 DNA sequence: TGTGCCAGCAGTTACACGAGACAGGGTCACGTCACCATATATTTT.

V gene TRBV7-8 combines with J gene TRBJ1-4, with no clear D. The length of the CDR3 is 13 residues. CDR1 SGHVS and CDR2 FQNEAQ come from the germline V gene. Between the trimmed V and J ends, which lost 1 base and 8 bases, there was a span of 8 bases. The CDR3 reads CASSLEAAEKLFF. CDR3 in DNA: TGTGCCAGCAGCTTAGAGGCAGCCGAAAAACTGTTTTTT.

The V call is TRBV3-1 (or the pseudogene TRBV3-2), the J call TRBJ1-3; D perhaps matches TRBD1 (5 bases). V was clipped by 4 bases and J by 1 base, with 11 bases between them. There are 15 residues in the CDR3. Germline V lookup: CDR1 LGHDT, CDR2 YNNKEL (reference sequence). In DNA form, the CDR3 reads TGTGCCAGCAGCCTCTCTCAGGGATCTGGAAACACCATATATTTT. Its translation: CASSLSQGSGNTIYF.

This clone has a handful of counts. This chain uses TRBV7-3 with TRBJ2-6, with D maybe TRBD2 (6 bases). Germline V gene sequence: CDR1 SGHTA, CDR2 FQGTGA. CDR3 size: 17 residues. Trimming removed 6 bases from V and 4 bases from J, with 19 bases in between. This CDR3 is CASSRGIQSRGANVLTF. Written as DNA, the CDR3 is TGTGCCAGCAGTCGCGGGATTCAATCGAGGGGGGCCAACGTCCTGACTTTC.